The clone carrying this TCR beta chain has just one count. Its target is unknown. From germline, CDR1 is SGHRS and CDR2 YFSETQ. The CDR3 sequence is 15 residues long. V was trimmed by 4 bases and J by 10 bases, leaving 24 bases between them. Amplification from RNA transcripts yielded the TCR beta CDR3 regions. First-round RT-PCR relied on HTBI primers, and a second-round multiplex PCR came next. Each CDR3 protein gets one entry after TCRdb re-called the multiplex PCR reads with MiXCR. The table includes roughly 500,000 distinct CDR3 sequences, approximately 15% detected once. The sample comes from a study of Graves' ophthalmopathy and Graves' hyperthyroidism. The study's findings and limits: A classifier, a 13-signature model, separated ophthalmopathy from stable hyperthyroidism with approximately 88% sensitivity and roughly 80% specificity.

The sample taken for sequencing was blood. The origin of this receptor is a woman aged 30 to 39 with Graves' ophthalmopathy. The rearrangement joins TRBV5-1 to TRBJ2-7; the D is unclear. As DNA, the CDR3 is TGCGCCAGCAGCCCCTCAGACATGGTGGTAGGCGATCAGTACTTC. It specifies CASSPSDMVVGDQYF.